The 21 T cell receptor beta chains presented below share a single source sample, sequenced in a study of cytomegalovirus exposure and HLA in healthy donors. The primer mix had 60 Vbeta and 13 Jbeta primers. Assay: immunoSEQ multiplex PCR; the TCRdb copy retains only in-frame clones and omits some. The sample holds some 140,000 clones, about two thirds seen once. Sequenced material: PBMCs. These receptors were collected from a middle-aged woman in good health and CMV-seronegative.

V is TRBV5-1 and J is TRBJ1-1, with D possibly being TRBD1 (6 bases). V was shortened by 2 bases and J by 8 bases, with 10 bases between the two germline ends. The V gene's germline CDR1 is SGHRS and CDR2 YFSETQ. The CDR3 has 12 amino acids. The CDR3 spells CASSFTGSEAFF. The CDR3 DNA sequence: TGCGCCAGCAGCTTTACAGGGTCGGAAGCTTTCTTT. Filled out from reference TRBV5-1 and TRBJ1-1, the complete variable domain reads KAGVTQTPRYLIKTRGQQVTLSCSPISGHRSVSWYQQTPGQGLQFLFEYFSETQRNKGNFPGRFSGRQFSNSRSEMNVSTLELGDSALYLCASSFTGSEAFFGQGTRLTVV.

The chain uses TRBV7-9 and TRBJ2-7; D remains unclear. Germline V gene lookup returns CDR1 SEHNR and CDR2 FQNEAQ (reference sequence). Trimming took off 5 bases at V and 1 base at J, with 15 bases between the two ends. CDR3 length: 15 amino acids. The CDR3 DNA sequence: TGTGCCAGCAGCCCCGACCAAGCGCCTTCCTACGAGCAGTACTTC. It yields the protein CASSPDQAPSYEQYF. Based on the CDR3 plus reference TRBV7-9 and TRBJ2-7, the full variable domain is DTGVSQNPRHKITKRGQNVTFRCDPISEHNRLYWYRQTLGQGPEFLTYFQNEAQLEKSRLLSDRFSAERPKGSFSTLEIQRTEQGDSAMYLCASSPDQAPSYEQYFGPGTRLTVT.

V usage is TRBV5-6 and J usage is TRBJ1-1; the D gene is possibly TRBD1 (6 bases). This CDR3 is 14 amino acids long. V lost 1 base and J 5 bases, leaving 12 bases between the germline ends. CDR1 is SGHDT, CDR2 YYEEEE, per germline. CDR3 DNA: TGTGCCAGCAGCTTGAACAGGGTACCGACTGAAGCTTTCTTT. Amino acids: CASSLNRVPTEAFF.

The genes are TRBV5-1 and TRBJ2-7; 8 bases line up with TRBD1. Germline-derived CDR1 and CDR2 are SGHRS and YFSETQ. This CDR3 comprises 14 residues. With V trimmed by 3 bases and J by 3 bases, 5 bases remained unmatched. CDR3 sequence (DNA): TGCGCCAGCAGCTGGGGACAGGCTGGCTACGAGCAGTACTTC. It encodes CASSWGQAGYEQYF.

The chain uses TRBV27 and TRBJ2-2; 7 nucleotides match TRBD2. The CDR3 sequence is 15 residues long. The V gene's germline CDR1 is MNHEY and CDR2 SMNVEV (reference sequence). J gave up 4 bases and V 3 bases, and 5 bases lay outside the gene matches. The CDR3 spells CASSFGREGTGELFF. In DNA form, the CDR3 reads TGTGCCAGCAGTTTCGGCAGGGAGGGCACCGGGGAGCTGTTTTTT.

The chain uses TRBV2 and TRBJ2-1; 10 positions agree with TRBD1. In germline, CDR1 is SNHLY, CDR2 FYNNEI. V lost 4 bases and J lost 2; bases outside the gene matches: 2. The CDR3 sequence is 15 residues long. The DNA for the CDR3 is TGTGCCAGCAGTGGGGACAGGGGCACCTACAATGAGCAGTTCTTC. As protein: CASSGDRGTYNEQFF.

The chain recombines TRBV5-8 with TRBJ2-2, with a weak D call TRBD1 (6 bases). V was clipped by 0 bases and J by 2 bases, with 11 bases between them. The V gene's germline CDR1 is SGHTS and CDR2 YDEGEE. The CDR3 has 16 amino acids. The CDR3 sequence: CASSLEAGVNTGELFF. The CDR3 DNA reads TGTGCCAGCAGCTTGGAGGCAGGGGTTAACACCGGGGAGCTGTTTTTT.

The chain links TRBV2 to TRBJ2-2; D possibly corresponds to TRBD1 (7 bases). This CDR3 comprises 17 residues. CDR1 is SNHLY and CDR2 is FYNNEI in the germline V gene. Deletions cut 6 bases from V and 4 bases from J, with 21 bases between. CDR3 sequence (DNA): TGTGCCAGCAGCTCCAGGGGGGCCAAGCGTTCCACCGGGGAGCTGTTTTTT. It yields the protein CASSSRGAKRSTGELFF.

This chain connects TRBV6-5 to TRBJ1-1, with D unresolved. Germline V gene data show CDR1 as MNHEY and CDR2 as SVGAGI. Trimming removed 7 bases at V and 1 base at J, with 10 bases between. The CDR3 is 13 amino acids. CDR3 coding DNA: TGTGCCAGCACCCACGGTCAGAACACTGAAGCTTTCTTT. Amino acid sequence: CASTHGQNTEAFF.

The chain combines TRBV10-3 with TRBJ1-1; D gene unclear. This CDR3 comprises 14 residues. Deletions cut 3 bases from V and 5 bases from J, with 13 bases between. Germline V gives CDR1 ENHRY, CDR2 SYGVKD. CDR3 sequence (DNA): TGTGCCATCAGTGACGTCGGCGGGCAGACTGAAGCTTTCTTT. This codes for CAISDVGGQTEAFF.

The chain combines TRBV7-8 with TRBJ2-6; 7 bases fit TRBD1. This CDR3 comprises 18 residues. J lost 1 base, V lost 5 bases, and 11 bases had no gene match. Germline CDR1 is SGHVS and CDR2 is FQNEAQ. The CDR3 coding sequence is TGTGCCAGCAGCATATTGACAGGGCGGGCTTCTGGGGCCAACGTCCTGACTTTC. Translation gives CASSILTGRASGANVLTF.

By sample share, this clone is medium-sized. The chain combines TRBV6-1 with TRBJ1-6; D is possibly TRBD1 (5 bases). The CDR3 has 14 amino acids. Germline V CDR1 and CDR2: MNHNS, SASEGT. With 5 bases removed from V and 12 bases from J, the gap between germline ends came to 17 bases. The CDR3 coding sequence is TGTGCCAGCAGTCAAGAGGCCGGCGGGGGACCCCTCCACTTT. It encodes CASSQEAGGGPLHF.

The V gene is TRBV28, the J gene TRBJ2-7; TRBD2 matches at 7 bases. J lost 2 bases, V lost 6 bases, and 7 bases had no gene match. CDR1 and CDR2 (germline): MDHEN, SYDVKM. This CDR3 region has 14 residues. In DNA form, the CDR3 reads TGTGCCAGCAGAGCGGGGAGTCTAGCCTACGAGCAGTACTTC. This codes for CASRAGSLAYEQYF. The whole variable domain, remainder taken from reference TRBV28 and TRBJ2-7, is DVKVTQSSRYLVKRTGEKVFLECVQDMDHENMFWYRQDPGLGLRLIYFSYDVKMKEKGDIPEGYSVSREKKERFSLILESASTNQTSMYLCASRAGSLAYEQYFGPGTRLTVT.

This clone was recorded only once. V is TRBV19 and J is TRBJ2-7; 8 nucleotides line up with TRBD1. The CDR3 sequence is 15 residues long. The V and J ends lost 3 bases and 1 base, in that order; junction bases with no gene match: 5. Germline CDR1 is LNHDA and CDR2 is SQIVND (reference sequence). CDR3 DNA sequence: TGTGCCAGTAGTATTGGACAGGGAAGTTCCTACGAGCAGTACTTC. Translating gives CASSIGQGSSYEQYF. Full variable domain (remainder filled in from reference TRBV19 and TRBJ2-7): DGGITQSPKYLFRKEGQNVTLSCEQNLNHDAMYWYRQDPGQGLRLIYYSQIVNDFQKGDIAEGYSVSREKKESFPLTVTSAQKNPTAFYLCASSIGQGSSYEQYFGPGTRLTVT.

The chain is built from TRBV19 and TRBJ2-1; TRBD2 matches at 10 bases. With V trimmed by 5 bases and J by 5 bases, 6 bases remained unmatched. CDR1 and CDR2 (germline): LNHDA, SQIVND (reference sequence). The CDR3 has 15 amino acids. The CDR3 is CASSRGSGGDNEQFF. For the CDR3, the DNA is TGTGCCAGTAGTCGTGGCAGCGGGGGGGACAATGAGCAGTTCTTC.

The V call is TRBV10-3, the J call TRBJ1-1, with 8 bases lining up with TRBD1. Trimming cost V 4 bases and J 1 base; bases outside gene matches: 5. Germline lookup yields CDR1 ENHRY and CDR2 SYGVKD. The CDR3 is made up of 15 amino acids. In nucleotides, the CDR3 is TGTGCCATCAGTGGGACAGGGAGTGGGAACACTGAAGCTTTCTTT. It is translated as CAISGTGSGNTEAFF.

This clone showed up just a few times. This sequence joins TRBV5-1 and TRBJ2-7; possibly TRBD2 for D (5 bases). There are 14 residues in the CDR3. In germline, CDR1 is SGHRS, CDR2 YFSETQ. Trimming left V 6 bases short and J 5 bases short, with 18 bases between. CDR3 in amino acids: CASNTSPGSDEQYF. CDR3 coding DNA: TGCGCCAGCAACACCTCCCCGGGGAGCGACGAGCAGTACTTC.

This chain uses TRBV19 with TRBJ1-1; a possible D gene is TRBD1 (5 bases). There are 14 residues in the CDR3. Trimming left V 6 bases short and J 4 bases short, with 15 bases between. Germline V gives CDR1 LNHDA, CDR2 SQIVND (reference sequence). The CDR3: CASSLQGAVTEAFF. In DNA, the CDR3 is TGTGCCAGTAGCCTTCAGGGCGCGGTCACTGAAGCTTTCTTT. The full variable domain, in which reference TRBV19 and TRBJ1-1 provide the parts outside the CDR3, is DGGITQSPKYLFRKEGQNVTLSCEQNLNHDAMYWYRQDPGQGLRLIYYSQIVNDFQKGDIAEGYSVSREKKESFPLTVTSAQKNPTAFYLCASSLQGAVTEAFFGQGTRLTVV.

CDR3 sequence: CASKRGPRTEAFF. The DNA of the CDR3 is TGTGCCAGCAAAAGGGGGCCGAGGACTGAAGCTTTCTTT. V gene TRBV28 combines with J gene TRBJ1-1, with 7 bases fitting TRBD1. This CDR3 is 13 amino acids long. From germline, CDR1 is MDHEN and CDR2 SYDVKM. With V trimmed by 7 bases and J by 5 bases, 7 bases remained unmatched.

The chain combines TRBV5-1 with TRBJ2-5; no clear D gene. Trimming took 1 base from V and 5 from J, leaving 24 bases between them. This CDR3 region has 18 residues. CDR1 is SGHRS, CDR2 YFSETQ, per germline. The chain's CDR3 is CASSLLVGSGHERETQYF. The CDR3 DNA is TGCGCCAGCAGCTTGCTCGTCGGGTCTGGTCATGAAAGGGAGACCCAGTACTTC.

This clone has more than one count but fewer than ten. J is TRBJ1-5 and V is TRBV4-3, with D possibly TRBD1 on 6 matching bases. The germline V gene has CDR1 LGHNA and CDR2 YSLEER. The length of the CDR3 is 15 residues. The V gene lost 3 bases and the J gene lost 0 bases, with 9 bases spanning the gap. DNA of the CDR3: TGCGCCAGCAGCCAGGACAGTAATAGCAATCAGCCCCAGCATTTT. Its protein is CASSQDSNSNQPQHF.